In its sample, the clone carrying this T cell receptor beta chain was seen a few times. Antigen unknown. There are 15 residues in the CDR3. V lost 8 bases and J 5 bases, leaving 21 bases between the germline ends. Germline CDR1 reads SGHVS; CDR2 reads FQNEAQ. Using genomic DNA as the template, TCR beta VDJ and CDR3 profiling was carried out. TCRdb passed the reads through MiXCR, listing each CDR3 protein once. This table holds roughly 160,000 distinct CDR3 sequences, about two thirds found once. This specimen belongs to a study of CD8+CD57+ T cells in acquired aplastic anemia. Study context: Sorted CD4+ plus CD8+ cells gave DNA averaging about 3.2 ug.

The authors sequenced patients whose flow cytometry had shown CD8+CD57+ cell expansion. In all patients, the disease was severe acquired aplastic anemia. Notes on the study in general: The study found no significant CD8+ Simpson's diversity difference between patients and controls. There were twenty-nine CD8+ CDR3 sequences that occurred in both patients and controls.

Sequenced sample: sorted CD4+, CD8+, or CD8+CD57+ T cells (not recorded which) from PBMCs. The chain joins TRBV7-8 to TRBJ2-5; weak D call: TRBD1 (6 bases). This sequence was found in a human donor with aplastic anemia. CDR3 sequence reads: CASHLQGRYGETQYF. DNA of the CDR3: TGTGCCAGCCACTTACAGGGCAGATACGGGGAGACCCAGTACTTC.